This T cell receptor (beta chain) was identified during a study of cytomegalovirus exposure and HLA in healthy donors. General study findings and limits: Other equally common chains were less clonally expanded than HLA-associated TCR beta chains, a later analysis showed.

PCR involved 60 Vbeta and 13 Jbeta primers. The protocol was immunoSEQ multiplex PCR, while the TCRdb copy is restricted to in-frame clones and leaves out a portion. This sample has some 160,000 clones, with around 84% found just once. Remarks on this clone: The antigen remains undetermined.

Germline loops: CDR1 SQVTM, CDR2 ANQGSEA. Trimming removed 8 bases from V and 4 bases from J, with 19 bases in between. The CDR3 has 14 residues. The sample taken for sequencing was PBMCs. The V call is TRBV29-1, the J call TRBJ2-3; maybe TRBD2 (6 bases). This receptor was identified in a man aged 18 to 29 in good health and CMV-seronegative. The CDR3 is CSSKAGFGADTQYF. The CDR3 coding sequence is TGCAGCTCCAAGGCGGGGTTCGGCGCAGATACGCAGTATTTT.